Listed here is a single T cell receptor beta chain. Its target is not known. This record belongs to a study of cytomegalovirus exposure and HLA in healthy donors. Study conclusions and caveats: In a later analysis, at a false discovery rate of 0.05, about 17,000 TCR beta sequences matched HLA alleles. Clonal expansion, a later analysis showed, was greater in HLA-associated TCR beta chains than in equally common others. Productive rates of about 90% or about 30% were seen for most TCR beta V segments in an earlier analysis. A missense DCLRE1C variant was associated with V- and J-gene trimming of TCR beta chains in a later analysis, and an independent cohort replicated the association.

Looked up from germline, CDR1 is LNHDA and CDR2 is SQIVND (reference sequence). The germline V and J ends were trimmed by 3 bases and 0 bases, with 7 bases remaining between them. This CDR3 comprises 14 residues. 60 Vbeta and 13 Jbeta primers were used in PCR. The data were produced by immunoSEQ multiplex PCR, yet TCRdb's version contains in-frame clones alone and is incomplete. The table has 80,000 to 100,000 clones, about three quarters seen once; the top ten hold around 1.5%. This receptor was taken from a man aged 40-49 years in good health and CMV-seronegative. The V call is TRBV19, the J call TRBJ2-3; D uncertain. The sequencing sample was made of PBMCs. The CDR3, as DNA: TGTGCCAGTAGTATGTTCTTGAGCACAGATACGCAGTATTTT. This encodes CASSMFLSTDTQYF.